This note documents a single T cell receptor (beta chain) sequence. The antigen is unknown. This record belongs to a study of radiotherapy plus CTLA-4 blockade in lung cancer. Study information: Disease control was achieved by 31% of patients, and objective responses by 18%.

Clones were sequenced by immunoSEQ multiplex PCR, and TCRdb holds only the in-frame ones, with some missing. There are 50,000 to 60,000 clones in the sample; roughly four fifths occur only once, and about 6.1% lies in the top ten. This CDR3 spans 16 amino acids. Per germline, CDR1 LGHNA and CDR2 YSLEER. The V segment lost 0 bases and the J segment 5 bases; nucleotides outside the gene matches: 8. Findings and caveats of the study: Peripheral blood showed expansion of tumor-derived TCR clones after radiotherapy and ipilimumab. Best predicting response, reportedly, were early blood T cell clone dynamics, with interferon-beta.

The genes are TRBV4-3 and TRBJ1-2; TRBD1 matches 8 bases. This clonotype was obtained from a human donor with non-small cell lung cancer whose response to radiotherapy plus ipilimumab could not be evaluated. The sample in question was peripheral blood, obtained from a patient treated with radiotherapy plus ipilimumab. The CDR3 DNA reads as TGCGCCAGCAGCCAAGATCGGACAGGGAGGGGGTATGGCTACACCTTC. It encodes CASSQDRTGRGYGYTF.